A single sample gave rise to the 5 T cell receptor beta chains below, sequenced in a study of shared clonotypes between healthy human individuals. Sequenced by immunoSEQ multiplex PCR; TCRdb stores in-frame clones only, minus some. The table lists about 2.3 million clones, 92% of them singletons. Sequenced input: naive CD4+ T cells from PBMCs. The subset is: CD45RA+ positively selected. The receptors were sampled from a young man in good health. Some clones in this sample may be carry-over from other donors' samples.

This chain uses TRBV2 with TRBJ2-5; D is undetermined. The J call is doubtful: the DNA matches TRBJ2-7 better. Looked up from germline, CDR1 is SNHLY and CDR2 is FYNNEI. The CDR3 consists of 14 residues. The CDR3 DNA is TGTGCCAGCAGTGAATCCAGGAGATTCTACGAGCAGTACTTC. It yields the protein CASSESRRFYEQYF.

The CDR3 nucleotides are TGTGCCAGCAGCCTTGCTTCGGTTGCCTCCTACGAGCAGTACTTC. This sequence encodes CASSLASVASYEQYF. The chain recombines TRBV5-8 with TRBJ2-7; D remains unclear. CDR3 length: 15 residues. Germline V lookup: CDR1 SGHTS, CDR2 YDEGEE. V was shortened by 4 bases and J by 0 bases, with 14 bases between the two germline ends.

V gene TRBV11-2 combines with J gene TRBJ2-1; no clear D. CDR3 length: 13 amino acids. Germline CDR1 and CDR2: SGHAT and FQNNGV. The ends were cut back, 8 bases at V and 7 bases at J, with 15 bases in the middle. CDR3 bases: TGTGCCAGCGCTGGGCGGAGTCGGAATGAGCAGTTCTTC. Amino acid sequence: CASAGRSRNEQFF.

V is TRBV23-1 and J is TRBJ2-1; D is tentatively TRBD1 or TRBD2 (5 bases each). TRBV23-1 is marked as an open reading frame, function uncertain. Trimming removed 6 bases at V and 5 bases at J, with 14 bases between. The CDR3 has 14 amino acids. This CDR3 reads CASSPRERHNEQFF. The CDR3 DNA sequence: TGCGCCAGCAGCCCCAGGGAGCGGCACAATGAGCAGTTCTTC.

In DNA form, the CDR3 reads TGTGCCAGTAGTATCCCTGGACCAGTAGATACGCAGTATTTT. Translated, it gives CASSIPGPVDTQYF. V gene TRBV19 combines with J gene TRBJ2-3; D ambiguous. Germline values: CDR1 LNHDA, CDR2 SQIVND (reference sequence). The CDR3 is 14 residues long. V lost 3 bases and J lost 5, with 12 bases in between.